The rows below give T cell receptor beta chains drawn from one sample of a study of blood T cell repertoires in COVID-19. Assay: immunoSEQ multiplex PCR; the TCRdb copy retains only in-frame clones and omits some. The table has over 200,000 clones, 85% to 90% seen once. The source material was peripheral blood. Source of these receptors: a woman in her fifties or sixties with acute or convalescent COVID-19. Both conserved end residues are part of each CDR3. A D gene is named only where the DNA matches it firmly. Clone size appears in some rows only: once, few, many, or a class for an expanded clone.

v_call	cdr3_length	clone_size	j_call	d_call	cdr3_nt	cdr3_aa
TRBV28	14	.	TRBJ1-6	.	TGTGCCAGCAGTACAGGGACCTATAATTCACCCCTCCACTTT	CASSTGTYNSPLHF
TRBV30	15	.	TRBJ2-7	.	TGTGCCTGGGGAACAGGACGGGTGAAGCGGGCTGAGCAGTACTTC	CAWGTGRVKRAEQYF
TRBV5-1	13	.	TRBJ2-7	TRBD1	TGCGCCACCCGGACAGGGGATTCCTACGAGCAGTACTTC	CATRTGDSYEQYF
TRBV5-1	16	.	TRBJ1-3	.	TGCGCCAGCAGCTTGGCTTCAGGAAACTCTGGAAACACCATATATTTT	CASSLASGNSGNTIYF
TRBV30	10	.	TRBJ1-1	.	TGTGCCTGGGGAACCGGGTTAGCTTTCTTT	CAWGTGLAFF
TRBV6-2/TRBV6-3	13	.	TRBJ1-2	.	TGTGCCAGCACCCCCGGGACTGGCGGGACCTACACCTTC	CASTPGTGGTYTF
TRBV5-3	17	.	TRBJ2-7	TRBD2	TGTGCCAGAAGCTTCTCATGGCGGGAGAGAAGCTCCTACGAGCAGTACTTC	CARSFSWRERSSYEQYF
TRBV4-3	14	.	TRBJ2-2	.	TGCGCCAGCAGCCAATCTAGGGGGACCGGGGAGCTGTTTTTT	CASSQSRGTGELFF
TRBV27	15	once	TRBJ2-6	.	TGTGCCAGCAGTTCGACACTCTCTGGGGCCAACGTCCTGACTTTC	CASSSTLSGANVLTF
TRBV6-6	14	once	TRBJ1-6	TRBD1	TGTGCCAGCAGGCCGGGACAGCTCAATTCACCCCTCCACTTT	CASRPGQLNSPLHF
TRBV18	13	.	TRBJ2-7	.	TGTGCCAGCTCATATGAGGGCCCCTACGAGCAGTACTTC	CASSYEGPYEQYF
TRBV7-9	17	.	TRBJ2-7	.	TGTGCCAGCAGCCTCTTCCCATCGGGGTCGTCCTCCTACGAGCAGTACTTC	CASSLFPSGSSSYEQYF
TRBV28	15	.	TRBJ1-2	.	TGTGCCAGCAGCTCAGGAGGGGCGGGTAACTATGGCTACACCTTC	CASSSGGAGNYGYTF
TRBV7-6	15	.	TRBJ2-3	TRBD1	TGTGCCAGCAGCTTAGGACCGGGACAGACAGATACGCAGTATTTT	CASSLGPGQTDTQYF
TRBV18	12	.	TRBJ1-5	.	TGTGCCAGCTCACCTTCGGATCAGCCCCAGCATTTT	CASSPSDQPQHF
TRBV6-1	16	.	TRBJ1-2	.	TGTGCCAGCAGTGAAGCGTGGCAGGGCGCACTCTATGGCTACACCTTC	CASSEAWQGALYGYTF
TRBV30	14	few	TRBJ1-1	.	TGTGCCTGGAGGTACCGACAGACGAACACTGAAGCTTTCTTT	CAWRYRQTNTEAFF
TRBV19	14	.	TRBJ1-4	TRBD1	TGTGCCAGTAGTATGACAGGGTGGAATGAAAAACTGTTTTTT	CASSMTGWNEKLFF
TRBV5-1	17	.	TRBJ2-4	.	TGCGCCAGCACCCCCTCTGAGGGGGGGTGGGCCAAAAACATTCAGTACTTC	CASTPSEGGWAKNIQYF
TRBV7-2	14	.	TRBJ1-2	TRBD1	TGTGCCAGCAGCTTGGGACAGGGTGTTGTTGGCTACACCTTC	CASSLGQGVVGYTF
TRBV30	13	.	TRBJ1-5	.	TGTGCCTGGAGTGGGGGGGGCAATCAGCCCCAGCATTTT	CAWSGGGNQPQHF
TRBV18	18	.	TRBJ2-2	TRBD1	TGTGCCAGCTCTTCCTCCTACTTGGGACAGGGGAACACCGGGGAGCTGTTTTTT	CASSSSYLGQGNTGELFF
TRBV27	16	.	TRBJ2-1	.	TGTGCCAGCACTGCCTATAGCGGCTCCTCCTACAATGAGCAGTTCTTC	CASTAYSGSSYNEQFF
TRBV27	15	.	TRBJ1-2	.	TGTGCCAGCAGTTTATCTCCCCGGGGGTCCTATGGCTACACCTTC	CASSLSPRGSYGYTF
TRBV7-3	15	once	TRBJ1-2	TRBD1	TGTGCCAGCAGCTCCAACAGGGGGCCTAACTATGGCTACACCTTC	CASSSNRGPNYGYTF
TRBV6-2/TRBV6-3	16	.	TRBJ1-5	.	TGTGCCAGCAGTTACATCCCGGACAGTAGCAATCAGCCCCAGCATTTT	CASSYIPDSSNQPQHF
TRBV3-1/TRBV3-2	13	.	TRBJ2-1	.	TGTGCCAGCAGCCAAGATCTACGAGGCGAGCAGTTCTTC	CASSQDLRGEQFF
TRBV4-1	22	.	TRBJ2-3	TRBD2	TGCGCCAGCAGCCAAGTTTGGACAACTAGCGGGGGGGGCTTACTAAGCACAGATACGCAGTATTTT	CASSQVWTTSGGGLLSTDTQYF
TRBV19	17	.	TRBJ1-5	.	TGTGCCAGTAGTATAGGGAGGACGGGGTCGGGCAATCAGCCCCAGCATTTT	CASSIGRTGSGNQPQHF
TRBV30	14	.	TRBJ1-1	TRBD1	TGTGCCTGGAGGTCACAGGGGAGTGGGGCTGAAGCTTTCTTT	CAWRSQGSGAEAFF
TRBV6-5	16	once	TRBJ2-4	.	TGTGCCAGCAGTTACTCATCAGGGGGGGCCAAAAACATTCAGTACTTC	CASSYSSGGAKNIQYF
TRBV14	16	.	TRBJ1-6	TRBD1	TGTGCCAGCAGCCAACCCACCGGGACAGGGAATTCACCCCTCCACTTT	CASSQPTGTGNSPLHF
TRBV11-2	17	.	TRBJ1-5	.	TGTGCCAGCAGCTTAGATGGGGGAGGGTATAGCAATCAGCCCCAGCATTTT	CASSLDGGGYSNQPQHF
TRBV9	17	.	TRBJ2-6	.	TGTGCCAGCAGCGTAGGTACCGCGAGCTCTGGGGCCAACGTCCTGACTTTC	CASSVGTASSGANVLTF
TRBV28	13	.	TRBJ1-1	.	TGTGCCAGCAGTTTGGGAGGGAACACTGAAGCTTTCTTT	CASSLGGNTEAFF
TRBV5-6	16	.	TRBJ2-4	TRBD1	TGTGCCAGCAGCTATGACAGGGGGAGGACCAAAAACATTCAGTACTTC	CASSYDRGRTKNIQYF
TRBV9	15	.	TRBJ1-2	TRBD1	TGTGCCAGCAGCGCCGAAGGACAGGGGGTTTGGGGCTACACCTTC	CASSAEGQGVWGYTF
TRBV5-6	17	.	TRBJ1-6	TRBD1	TGTGCCAGCAGCTTTAGTCAGGGGGCGTCCTATAATTCACCCCTCCACTTT	CASSFSQGASYNSPLHF
TRBV11-3	15	.	TRBJ2-2	.	TGTGCCAGCAGCTTACAGGGAGGGGGCACCGGGGAGCTGTTTTTT	CASSLQGGGTGELFF
TRBV28	15	.	TRBJ1-1	.	TGTGCCAGCAGTTCCCTGGGGGCGCCGAACACTGAAGCTTTCTTT	CASSSLGAPNTEAFF
TRBV10-3	12	once	TRBJ1-1	TRBD1	TGTGCCACCAGGACAGGTGACACTGAAGCTTTCTTT	CATRTGDTEAFF
TRBV27	15	.	TRBJ2-2	.	TGTGCCAGCATACAGGTTAGGGCGAACACCGGGGAGCTGTTTTTT	CASIQVRANTGELFF
TRBV12-5	16	.	TRBJ2-3	.	TGTGCTAGTGGTTTGCTTCAGGGGGGATCCTCAGATACGCAGTATTTT	CASGLLQGGSSDTQYF
TRBV10-3	16	.	TRBJ1-2	TRBD1	TGTGCCATCGGGGGAGACAGGGGAGAATCTAACTATGGCTACACCTTC	CAIGGDRGESNYGYTF
TRBV28	16	.	TRBJ2-3	.	TGTGCCAGCACCCAGAGGGGGAGAACTAGCACAGATACGCAGTATTTT	CASTQRGRTSTDTQYF
TRBV5-1	14	few	TRBJ2-3	TRBD1	TGCGCCAGCAGCTGGGGACAGGGAATAGATACGCAGTATTTT	CASSWGQGIDTQYF
TRBV30	16	.	TRBJ2-6	.	TGTGCCTGGAGTGTAGGGGGGGCGGTTGGGGCCAACGTCCTGACTTTC	CAWSVGGAVGANVLTF
TRBV30	15	.	TRBJ1-2	TRBD1	TGTGCCTGGCGGGACAGGGTTAGGGTAAACTATGGCTACACCTTC	CAWRDRVRVNYGYTF
TRBV19	13	.	TRBJ1-2	.	TGTGCCAGTAGTATTGGAGGGTCAAATGGCTACACCTTC	CASSIGGSNGYTF
TRBV27	13	many	TRBJ2-3	.	TGTGCCAGCAGTTTAGGCCCTAGTGGTACGCAGTATTTT	CASSLGPSGTQYF
TRBV10-3	14	.	TRBJ2-2	TRBD1	TGTGCCATCAGGGACAGGGCGAACACCGGGGAGCTGTTTTTT	CAIRDRANTGELFF